The sequence of this T cell receptor beta chain was determined in a study of blood T cell repertoires in COVID-19. Some clones are missing from TCRdb's copy, which holds only in-frame ones; the method was immunoSEQ multiplex PCR. The repertoire includes 200,000 to 250,000 clones, over 75% of them detected once, and roughly 4.6% sits in the top ten. This CDR3 region has 14 residues. V shed 3 bases, J shed 4 bases, and the junction held 6 bases outside the gene matches. The germline CDR1 and CDR2 sequences are WSHSY and SAAADI. The chain carries TRBV10-2 and TRBJ2-7; 7 nucleotides align to TRBD1. Sequenced input: peripheral blood. The sequence was obtained from a man aged 45-65 years with COVID-19, enrolled during active disease. The chain's CDR3 is CASSEGTVEYEQYF. CDR3 bases: TGCGCCAGCAGTGAAGGGACAGTAGAATACGAGCAGTACTTC.